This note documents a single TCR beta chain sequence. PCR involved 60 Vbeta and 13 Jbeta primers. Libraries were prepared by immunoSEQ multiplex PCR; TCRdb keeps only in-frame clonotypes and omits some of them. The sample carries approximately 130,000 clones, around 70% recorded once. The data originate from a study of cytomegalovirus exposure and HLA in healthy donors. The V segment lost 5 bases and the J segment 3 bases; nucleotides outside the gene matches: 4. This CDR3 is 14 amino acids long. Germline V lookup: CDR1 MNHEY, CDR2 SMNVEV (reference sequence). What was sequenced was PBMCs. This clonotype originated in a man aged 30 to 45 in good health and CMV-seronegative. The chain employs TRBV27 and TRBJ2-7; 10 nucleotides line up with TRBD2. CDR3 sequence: CASSKAGGLYEQYF. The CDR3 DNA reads TGTGCCAGCAGTAAAGCGGGAGGGCTCTACGAGCAGTACTTC.